This record covers a single T cell receptor (beta chain). The antigen is undetermined. Samples were assayed with immunoSEQ v3.0 at survey level. Produced via immunoSEQ multiplex PCR; TCRdb's table is partial and in-frame only. The sample consists of about 35,000 clones, about three quarters of them appearing once. The record originates from a study of long-term antiretroviral therapy in people with HIV. Study outcomes and limitations: When set beside controls, HIV repertoires had CDR3 length ranges that were narrower.

Roughly 0.85-10 million cryopreserved PBMC were held in samples before DNA extraction. Germline V gene lookup returns CDR1 MNHNS and CDR2 SASEGT. Between the trimmed V and J ends, which lost 2 bases and 2 bases, there was a span of 7 bases. This CDR3 is 14 amino acids long. The sample here was unsorted PBMCs, taken 2 years after starting antiretroviral therapy. The V call is TRBV6-1, the J call TRBJ1-5; no definite D call. This TCR came from a woman between 50 and 59 years old with HIV. The CDR3 DNA reads TGTGCCAGCAGTGAAAGGCAGGGCAATCAGCCCCAGCATTTT. Translated: CASSERQGNQPQHF.